These T cell receptor beta chains were read from a single sample in a study of cytomegalovirus exposure and HLA in healthy donors. The assay was immunoSEQ multiplex PCR, and TCRdb's table has in-frame clones only and misses some. The sample lists some 150,000 clones; more than 8% were seen once. The material sequenced was PBMCs. These receptor sequences come from a man aged 45-65 years in good health and CMV-seronegative. CDR3s include the opening cysteine and the closing phenylalanine or tryptophan. D genes are given only for firm matches. The size field is filled for only some rows; it gives once, few, many or a size class.

D gene,V gene,J gene,clone size,CDR3 DNA,CDR3 protein
-,TRBV6-1,TRBJ2-7,-,TGTGCCAGCAGTGAAGCGCGTCAGGGAACCTACGAGCAGTACTTC,CASSEARQGTYEQYF
-,TRBV4-1,TRBJ1-1,-,TGCGCCAGCACCTCGAGCAGGGGCAATGCGAACACTGAAGCTTTCTTT,CASTSSRGNANTEAFF
TRBD1,TRBV19,TRBJ1-1,-,TGTGCCAGTAGTATCGGCAGGGGGCAGGTGGACACTGAAGCTTTCTTT,CASSIGRGQVDTEAFF
TRBD2,TRBV6-6,TRBJ2-2,-,TGTGCCTCGAGGGCTAGCGGGGGGAAGGACACCGGGGAGCTGTTTTTT,CASRASGGKDTGELFF
-,TRBV9,TRBJ1-2,-,TGTGCCAGCAGCGTAGAAACAGTTTTTAACTATGGCTACACCTTC,CASSVETVFNYGYTF
TRBD1,TRBV6-5,TRBJ2-7,few,TGTGCCAGCAGCCCAGGGACAGGGCCCTACGAGCAGTACTTC,CASSPGTGPYEQYF
-,TRBV7-9,TRBJ1-5,few,TGTGCCAGCAGCTCCGGGGGAGGACGGTTCAATCAGCCCCAGCATTTT,CASSSGGGRFNQPQHF
TRBD1,TRBV9,TRBJ1-5,-,TGTGCCAGCAGCCCTTCCGGACAGGTGAATCAGCCCCAGCATTTT,CASSPSGQVNQPQHF
TRBD2,TRBV7-8,TRBJ2-7,few,TGTGCCAGCAGCGCCTTAGCGGGAGTCCCCTACGAGCAGTACTTC,CASSALAGVPYEQYF
-,TRBV29-1,TRBJ1-4,few,TGCAGCGTTGATGAGGATGAAAAACTGTTTTTT,CSVDEDEKLFF
-,TRBV7-8,TRBJ2-7,-,TGTGCCAGCAGCCTCCCAGGGGAATTATACGAGCAGTACTTC,CASSLPGELYEQYF
-,TRBV4-1,TRBJ2-5,few,TGCGCCAGCAGCCAAGATTTCGACAGAATCCAAGAGACCCAGTACTTC,CASSQDFDRIQETQYF
-,TRBV19,TRBJ2-2,few,TGTGCCAGTAGCAGGGCGACGAACACCGGGGAGCTGTTTTTT,CASSRATNTGELFF
-,TRBV28,TRBJ2-7,few,TGTGCCAGCTTAGAGCCTACAGGCTCCTACGAGCAGTACTTC,CASLEPTGSYEQYF
-,TRBV6-5,TRBJ2-3,few,TGTGCCAGCAGTCCTCAGACTAGCACAGATACGCAGTATTTT,CASSPQTSTDTQYF
TRBD2,TRBV7-7,TRBJ2-5,-,TGTGCCAGCAGCTTAAGGAGGAAGCCGGGACTAGCGGGAGGAGAGACCCAGTACTTC,CASSLRRKPGLAGGETQYF
-,TRBV19,TRBJ1-1,-,TGTGCCAGTTTTTACAGGGCCGGGGACGCTGAAGCTTTCTTT,CASFYRAGDAEAFF
TRBD2,TRBV5-1,TRBJ2-1,-,TGCGCCAGCAGCTACGGACTAGCGGGGGGCCTAAGCTCCTACAATGAGCAGTTCTTC,CASSYGLAGGLSSYNEQFF
-,TRBV6-1,TRBJ1-5,few,TGTGCCAGCAGTGCCTCCTCAAGGGAGCGGCGCAATCAGCCCCAGCATTTT,CASSASSRERRNQPQHF
-,TRBV5-5,TRBJ1-4,-,TGTGCCAGCAGCCCCCATGTCAGGGTGGACGCTAATGAAAAACTGTTTTTT,CASSPHVRVDANEKLFF
TRBD1,TRBV6-5,TRBJ2-7,few,TGTGCCAGCAGTCGAAACAGGGGGACTGGAGAGGAGCAGTACTTC,CASSRNRGTGEEQYF
-,TRBV25-1,TRBJ1-1,many,TGTGCCAGCAGTCCCCCAATCGGCGGGAACACTGAAGCTTTCTTT,CASSPPIGGNTEAFF
-,TRBV5-1,TRBJ2-7,-,TGCGCCAGCAGCTTGGAACTAGGAAGCTCCTACGAGCAGTACTTC,CASSLELGSSYEQYF
-,TRBV27,TRBJ1-1,-,TGTGCCAGCAGTCCTAGGGGTACTGAAGCTTTCTTT,CASSPRGTEAFF
-,TRBV4-1,TRBJ1-2,few,TGCGCCAGCTCCCCGGGAGGGTCGGTCTATGGCTACACCTTC,CASSPGGSVYGYTF
TRBD2,TRBV14,TRBJ2-3,-,TGTGCCAGCAGCCAACGTCGGGCCTCCGGGACTAGCGGGAGGGCCGGCACAGATACGCAGTATTTT,CASSQRRASGTSGRAGTDTQYF
-,TRBV19,TRBJ1-1,-,TGTGCCAGTAGTCTCCTCCAGGGGTCGGGAACTGAAGCTTTCTTT,CASSLLQGSGTEAFF
-,TRBV30,TRBJ1-2,few,TGTGCCTGGAGTGTGGGCAGGGTATATGGCTACACCTTC,CAWSVGRVYGYTF
TRBD2,TRBV5-1,TRBJ2-3,few,TGCGCCAGCAGCTGGACTAGCGGGGGGGCTGTGGATACGCAGTATTTT,CASSWTSGGAVDTQYF
TRBD1,TRBV7-9,TRBJ1-1,few,TGTGCCAGCAGCTTAGTTGGGGGACAGGGGACTGAAGCTTTCTTT,CASSLVGGQGTEAFF
-,TRBV15,TRBJ2-7,-,TGTGCCACCAGCAGAGGACTTCCATCTTCCTACGAGCAGTACTTC,CATSRGLPSSYEQYF
TRBD2,TRBV10-3,TRBJ2-1,few,TGTGCCATCAGTGTAGGCCTAGCGGGCCTTTACAATGAGCAGTTCTTC,CAISVGLAGLYNEQFF
TRBD1,TRBV6-5,TRBJ1-4,few,TGTGCCAGCAGTTACACGACAGGGTCTAATGAAAAACTGTTTTTT,CASSYTTGSNEKLFF
-,TRBV23-1,TRBJ1-5,few,TGCGCCAGCAGTCAATCTGGGAGGGTGGTTCAGCCCCAGCATTTT,CASSQSGRVVQPQHF
-,TRBV28,TRBJ2-2,few,TGTGCCAGCAGTGTGGGACACCGGAACACCGGGGAGCTGTTTTTT,CASSVGHRNTGELFF
-,TRBV4-2,TRBJ2-2,-,TGTGCCGGCAGCCAAGCCCAGGGGAACACCGGGGAGCTGTTTTTT,CAGSQAQGNTGELFF
TRBD1,TRBV5-1,TRBJ1-1,-,TGCGCCAGCAGCTCGACAGGGGTGTTAAACACTGAAGCTTTCTTT,CASSSTGVLNTEAFF
-,TRBV5-4,TRBJ1-2,-,TGTGCCAGCAGCCCGGGTCCTGATGTTGGCTACACCTTC,CASSPGPDVGYTF
-,TRBV6-5,TRBJ1-2,-,TGTGCCATCTCACCGGGACTCCACCGTGGCTACACCTTC,CAISPGLHRGYTF
TRBD1,TRBV2,TRBJ2-7,-,TGTGCCAGCAGTGAACAGGGGGAAACCTACGAGCAGTACTTC,CASSEQGETYEQYF
TRBD2,TRBV11-2,TRBJ2-2,-,TGTGCCAGGCCGGGGGGGCTCACCGGGGAGCTGTTTTTT,CARPGGLTGELFF
-,TRBV7-2,TRBJ2-1,few,TGTGCTCGAGGCGAGAGCTCCTACAATGAGCAGTTCTTC,CARGESSYNEQFF
TRBD1,TRBV5-1,TRBJ2-7,few,TGCGCCAGCAGCTTTACGACAGGGGGCTCGTTCGAGCAGTACTTC,CASSFTTGGSFEQYF
-,TRBV2,TRBJ1-5,few,TGTGCCAGCAGTAGGACAAGCGCAGGGCCCCAGCATTTT,CASSRTSAGPQHF
-,TRBV7-8,TRBJ1-2,few,TGTGCCAGCAGCTTCAGACAGGCTCGCTATGGCTACACCTTC,CASSFRQARYGYTF
-,TRBV28,TRBJ2-2,-,TGTGCCAGCAGTACCTCTAGCGTCACCGGGGAGCTGTTTTTT,CASSTSSVTGELFF